This T cell receptor beta chain was captured in a study of spatial heterogeneity in lung cancer. TCRdb itself ran the 5' RACE reads through MiXCR, one entry per CDR3 protein. There are about 120,000 distinct CDR3 sequences in the sample; about 12% occur only once, and around 17% lies in the top ten. Trimming removed 5 bases at V and 5 bases at J, with 17 bases between. Germline values: CDR1 SGHNT, CDR2 YYREEE (reference sequence). The CDR3 consists of 15 residues. The time point is: blood at routine non-recurrence follow-up after resection. Extraction of whole RNA from tumor, nontumor lung or frozen PBMC preceded unsorted sequencing.

The starting material was PBMCs, obtained at follow-up. This TCR was recovered from a male donor with early-stage non-small cell lung cancer. The rearrangement joins TRBV5-4 to TRBJ2-4; a weak D match, TRBD2 (7 bases). CDR3 region: CASSGDWGGENIQYF. The CDR3 nucleotides are TGTGCCAGCAGTGGAGATTGGGGGGGCGAAAACATTCAGTACTTC.